What follows are 30 T cell receptor beta chains derived from one specimen sequenced in a study of blood T cell repertoires in COVID-19. Repertoires were generated with immunoSEQ multiplex PCR, while TCRdb's copy carries only in-frame clones and drops some. In the table there are 350,000 or so clones, more than 85% of which are singletons. Input material: PBMCs or T cells enriched from blood (not recorded which). These receptor sequences come from a woman aged 25 to 45 who had recovered from COVID-19.

The chain links TRBV4-1 to TRBJ2-4; TRBD1 agrees at 12 bases. The CDR3 has 21 amino acids. V lost 0 bases to trimming and J lost 2 bases; unmatched junction nucleotides: 14. Germline-derived CDR1 and CDR2 are MGHRA and YSYEKL. CDR3 bases: TGCGCCAGCAGCCAAGAAAGTTTTACGGGGACAGGGGGCGCTTCCAAAAACATTCAGTACTTC. It translates to CASSQESFTGTGGASKNIQYF.

The chain combines TRBV6-4 with TRBJ1-2; D uncertain. Germline V gene lookup returns CDR1 MRHNA and CDR2 SNTAGT. V was clipped by 10 bases and J by 5 bases, with 14 bases between them. The CDR3 spans 12 residues. CDR3 protein: CANPLDGYGYTF. CDR3 bases: TGTGCCAACCCTCTAGACGGGTATGGCTACACCTTC.

The chain combines TRBV7-9 with TRBJ1-1; D remains ambiguous. V was trimmed by 4 bases and J by 1 base, leaving 13 bases between them. CDR1 SEHNR and CDR2 FQNEAQ come from the germline V gene (reference sequence). There are 15 residues in the CDR3. The CDR3 bases are TGTGCCAGCAGCTCAGAGGGCGGCACGAACACTGAAGCTTTCTTT. This gives the protein CASSSEGGTNTEAFF.

The V call is TRBV5-4, the J call TRBJ1-2; 10 bases are shared with TRBD1. This CDR3 has 15 amino acids. J gave up 8 bases and V 3 bases, and 10 bases lay outside the gene matches. Per the germline V gene, CDR1 is SGHNT and CDR2 is YYREEE (reference sequence). The CDR3 protein is CASSSWTGGVEGYTF. The CDR3 bases are TGTGCCAGCAGCTCATGGACAGGGGGTGTAGAGGGCTACACCTTC.

The gene calls are TRBV28 and TRBJ2-3, with TRBD1 identical over 10 bases. There are 17 residues in the CDR3. Germline loops: CDR1 MDHEN, CDR2 SYDVKM. Trimming removed 5 bases from V and 2 bases from J; junction bases left unmatched: 10. The DNA for the CDR3 is TGTGCCAGCAGTGCCCCCGGGACAGGGGCCCCCACAGATACGCAGTATTTT. It codes for CASSAPGTGAPTDTQYF.

V and J are TRBV29-1 and TRBJ1-2, with a weak D call TRBD1 (6 bases). This CDR3 has 12 residues. The V end lost 2 bases, the J end lost 6 bases, and 10 bases lay between the germline ends. The germline V gene has CDR1 SQVTM and CDR2 ANQGSEA. DNA for the CDR3: TGCAGCGTTGAACAGGGGAGTAATGGCTACACCTTC. Its translation: CSVEQGSNGYTF.

J is TRBJ2-5 and V is TRBV27; 15 nucleotides line up with TRBD2. The ends lost 3 bases at V and 5 bases at J; junction bases unmatched: 7. This CDR3 region has 17 residues. CDR1 MNHEY and CDR2 SMNVEV come from the germline V gene (reference sequence). Written as DNA, the CDR3 is TGTGCCAGCAGTTTCGGGACTAGCGGGGGGCGGAGGGAGACCCAGTACTTC. Translating it yields CASSFGTSGGRRETQYF.

V is TRBV25-1 and J is TRBJ1-2, with TRBD1 matching over 7 bases. The V and J ends lost 5 bases and 5 bases, in that order; junction bases with no gene match: 5. Germline V gene lookup returns CDR1 MGHDK and CDR2 SYGVNS. The CDR3 totals 13 residues. In DNA, the CDR3 is TGTGCCAGCAGTACAGGGGTTGGGTATGGCTACACCTTC. This encodes CASSTGVGYGYTF.

The chain joins TRBV11-2 to TRBJ2-7; 11 bases match TRBD2. The V gene end was trimmed by 5 bases and the J gene end by 2 bases; junction bases not matched to a gene: 11. CDR1 and CDR2 from the germline V gene are SGHAT and FQNNGV. CDR3 length: 17 amino acids. The CDR3, as DNA: TGTGCCAGCAGCACATTAAGGACTAGCGGGCGCACCTACGAGCAGTACTTC. Protein product: CASSTLRTSGRTYEQYF.

V gene TRBV5-5 combines with J gene TRBJ2-1, with D tentatively TRBD2 (5 bases). Trimming removed 9 bases at V and 1 base at J, with 26 bases between. Germline V gives CDR1 SGHKS, CDR2 YYEKEE (reference sequence). The CDR3 is made up of 18 amino acids. The CDR3: CATTPGLGGSTSYNEQFF. In nucleotides, the CDR3 is TGTGCCACCACCCCCGGTTTGGGCGGGTCTACGTCCTACAATGAGCAGTTCTTC.

This sequence joins TRBV5-1 and TRBJ1-5, with D possibly matching TRBD1 (6 bases). The ends were cut back, 0 bases at V and 5 bases at J, with 15 bases in the middle. The CDR3 is 16 amino acids. Germline assignment: CDR1 SGHRS and CDR2 YFSETQ. The CDR3: CASSLGGWGQDQPQHF. CDR3 sequence (DNA): TGCGCCAGCAGCTTGGGAGGGTGGGGGCAAGATCAGCCCCAGCATTTT.

This rearrangement joins TRBV2 to TRBJ1-2; maybe TRBD1 (5 bases). Germline CDR1 reads SNHLY; CDR2 reads FYNNEI. V was pared by 2 bases and J by 2 bases, with 12 bases between. The CDR3 has 15 residues. The DNA of the CDR3 is TGTGCCAGCAGTGAATTTGACAGACAGAACTATGGCTACACCTTC. Its protein product is CASSEFDRQNYGYTF.

This clone occurred once. This chain connects TRBV7-3 to TRBJ2-1; the match to TRBD2 covers 7 bases. The CDR3 runs to 17 residues. Germline V gene data show CDR1 as SGHTA and CDR2 as FQGTGA. Germline trimming cut 0 bases from V and 0 bases from J; bases unmatched to any gene: 5. The CDR3 region is CASSLTGGGSSYNEQFF. CDR3 nucleotide sequence: TGTGCCAGCAGCTTAACGGGTGGCGGGAGCTCCTACAATGAGCAGTTCTTC.

The chain links TRBV6-1 to TRBJ1-1; D remains unclear. Germline CDR1 reads MNHNS; CDR2 reads SASEGT. The V gene lost 2 bases and the J gene lost 1 base, with 11 bases spanning the gap. CDR3 size: 15 residues. The CDR3 spells CASSERRLANTEAFF. CDR3 in DNA: TGTGCCAGCAGTGAACGTCGGTTAGCGAACACTGAAGCTTTCTTT.

The V call is TRBV15, the J call TRBJ1-4; D is undetermined. The CDR3 is 14 amino acids. CDR1 is LNHNV and CDR2 is YYDKDF in the germline V gene (reference sequence). The V end was cut by 4 bases, the J end by 3 bases, with 9 bases between. CDR3 nucleotide sequence: TGTGCCACCAGCACTTGGAGGGCTAATGAAAAACTGTTTTTT. Its translation is CATSTWRANEKLFF.

The rearrangement uses TRBV7-2 and TRBJ1-2; 7 positions agree with TRBD1. The junction had 0 bases not matched to a gene; V was cut back by 2 bases and J by 3 bases. The germline V gene has CDR1 SGHTA and CDR2 FQGNSA. The CDR3 is 13 amino acids. Written as DNA, the CDR3 is TGTGCCAGCAGCTTAACAGGGGACTATGGCTACACCTTC. Residues: CASSLTGDYGYTF.

The chain has TRBV11-3 and TRBJ2-5; 9 bases map to TRBD1. Germline trimming cut 4 bases from V and 0 bases from J; bases unmatched to any gene: 0. There are 14 residues in the CDR3. From germline, CDR1 is SGHNT and CDR2 YENEEA. The CDR3 here is CASSWDRDQETQYF. The CDR3 DNA reads as TGTGCCAGCAGCTGGGACAGGGACCAAGAGACCCAGTACTTC.

The chain joins TRBV12-3 or TRBV12-4 to TRBJ2-2; D call uncertain. Trimming pared 5 bases from V and 4 bases from J, leaving 8 bases between. This CDR3 has 13 amino acids. The CDR3 DNA reads TGTGCCAGCAGTCCGACTGTCACCGGGGAGCTGTTTTTT. It codes for CASSPTVTGELFF.

The CDR3 loop reads CASIVGALRSGYTF. The DNA of the CDR3 is TGTGCCAGCATAGTGGGGGCCCTCCGTAGTGGCTACACCTTC. The chain uses TRBV6-4 and TRBJ1-2; possibly TRBD1 for D (6 bases). The V gene lost 7 bases and the J gene lost 7 bases, with 19 bases spanning the gap. Germline lookup yields CDR1 MRHNA and CDR2 SNTAGT. The CDR3 length is 14 residues.

V and J are TRBV28 and TRBJ2-7, with D perhaps matching TRBD1 (5 bases). This CDR3 is 15 amino acids long. Germline CDR1 reads MDHEN; CDR2 reads SYDVKM. V lost 2 bases and J lost 0, with 11 bases in between. The CDR3 spells CASSLGAAGSYEQYF. The DNA for the CDR3 is TGTGCCAGCAGTTTAGGGGCCGCTGGCTCCTACGAGCAGTACTTC.

To note about this clone: Mismatch with germline at one junction end may stem from a read error. The chain recombines TRBV7-7 with TRBJ2-1; D may be TRBD2 (6 bases). Germline CDR1 SSHAT, CDR2 FNYEAQ (reference sequence). The CDR3 covers 14 residues. The chain's CDR3 is CASSPFPGVDEQFF. The CDR3 region has the DNA TGTGCTAGCAGCCCCTTCCCGGGGGTCGATGAGCAGTTCTTC.

This clone appeared once. The chain uses TRBV2 and TRBJ1-2; TRBD1 matches at 9 bases. V gave up 5 bases and J gave up 4 bases; unmatched junction bases: 8. The length of the CDR3 is 15 residues. Germline loops: CDR1 SNHLY, CDR2 FYNNEI. The CDR3, as DNA: TGTGCCAGCAGTTGGGACAGGGATGAGGGCTATGGCTACACCTTC. It yields the protein CASSWDRDEGYGYTF.

J is TRBJ2-3 and V is TRBV28; 7 bases match TRBD1. CDR1 and CDR2 (germline): MDHEN, SYDVKM. CDR3 size: 15 residues. V lost 5 bases, J lost 2 bases, and 7 bases stayed unmatched. DNA for the CDR3: TGTGCCAGCAGTACATACAGGGGTAACACAGATACGCAGTATTTT. Amino acids: CASSTYRGNTDTQYF. The full variable domain, with the rest looked up from reference TRBV28 and TRBJ2-3, is DVKVTQSSRYLVKRTGEKVFLECVQDMDHENMFWYRQDPGLGLRLIYFSYDVKMKEKGDIPEGYSVSREKKERFSLILESASTNQTSMYLCASSTYRGNTDTQYFGPGTRLTVL.

The chain combines TRBV25-1 with TRBJ2-3; D not certain. This CDR3 is 12 amino acids long. V shed 3 bases and J shed 5 bases, with 6 bases lying between them. CDR1 and CDR2 (germline): MGHDK, SYGVNS. In DNA, the CDR3 is TGTGCCAGCAGTGAGTCGTTAGATACGCAGTATTTT. Encoded protein: CASSESLDTQYF.

The rearrangement uses TRBV29-1 and TRBJ2-3, with TRBD1 identical over 11 bases. J gave up 3 bases and V 8 bases, and 7 bases lay outside the gene matches. The germline V gene encodes CDR1 SQVTM and CDR2 ANQGSEA. This CDR3 comprises 14 residues. This chain's CDR3 is CSTRTGGVTDTQYF. CDR3 coding DNA: TGCAGCACAAGGACAGGGGGCGTAACAGATACGCAGTATTTT.

V and J are TRBV4-2 and TRBJ1-5; 8 positions match TRBD1. This CDR3 contains 18 residues. Germline V gene data show CDR1 as LGHNA and CDR2 as YNFKEQ. The V and J ends lost 0 bases and 2 bases, in that order; junction bases with no gene match: 9. The DNA of the CDR3 is TGTGCCAGCAGCCAAGATGGGACAGGCCCGGAGGGCAATCAGCCCCAGCATTTT. It specifies CASSQDGTGPEGNQPQHF.

The gene calls are TRBV4-1 and TRBJ1-5, with unresolved D. Germline CDR1 is MGHRA and CDR2 is YSYEKL. The CDR3 totals 15 residues. The V end lost 2 bases, the J end lost 0 bases, and 8 bases lay between the germline ends. The CDR3 coding sequence is TGCGCCAGCAGCCAACGAGTTCATAGCAATCAGCCCCAGCATTTT. Encoded protein: CASSQRVHSNQPQHF.

The genes are TRBV9 and TRBJ1-4; D is perhaps TRBD1 (5 bases). Germline values: CDR1 SGDLS, CDR2 YYNGEE. CDR3 size: 15 residues. The V gene lost 4 bases and the J gene lost 8 bases, with 18 bases spanning the gap. This CDR3 is CASSPRGAREEKLFF. DNA for the CDR3: TGTGCCAGCAGCCCCCGTGGGGCGCGGGAAGAAAAACTGTTTTTT.

The rearrangement uses TRBV7-2 and TRBJ2-1; 13 bases map to TRBD2. Unmatched junction bases numbered 4, after V lost 6 bases and J lost 5 bases. CDR3 size: 15 residues. In germline, CDR1 is SGHTA, CDR2 FQGNSA. CDR3 in DNA: TGTGCCAGCAGTCCACTAGCGGGAGGGCACAATGAGCAGTTCTTC. It yields the protein CASSPLAGGHNEQFF.

The gene calls are TRBV28 and TRBJ2-2; TRBD2 might be the D (6 bases). The germline CDR1 and CDR2 sequences are MDHEN and SYDVKM. The CDR3 is 14 amino acids. V was pared by 3 bases and J by 6 bases, with 11 bases between. The CDR3: CASSLVWGAGELFF. The CDR3 nucleotides are TGTGCCAGCAGTTTGGTTTGGGGGGCCGGGGAGCTGTTTTTT. Full variable domain (outside the CDR3, taken from reference TRBV28 and TRBJ2-2): DVKVTQSSRYLVKRTGEKVFLECVQDMDHENMFWYRQDPGLGLRLIYFSYDVKMKEKGDIPEGYSVSREKKERFSLILESASTNQTSMYLCASSLVWGAGELFFGEGSRLTVL.